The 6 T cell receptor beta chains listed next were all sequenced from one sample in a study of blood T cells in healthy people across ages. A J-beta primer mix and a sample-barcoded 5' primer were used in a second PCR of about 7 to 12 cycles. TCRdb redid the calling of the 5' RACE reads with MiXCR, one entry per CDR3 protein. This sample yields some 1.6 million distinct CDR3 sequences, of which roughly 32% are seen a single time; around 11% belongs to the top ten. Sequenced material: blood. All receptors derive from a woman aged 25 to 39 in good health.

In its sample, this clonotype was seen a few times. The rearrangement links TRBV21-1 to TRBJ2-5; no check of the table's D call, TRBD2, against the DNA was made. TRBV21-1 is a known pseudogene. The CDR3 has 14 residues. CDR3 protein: CASPGLEGGETQYF. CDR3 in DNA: TGTGCCAGTCCCGGACTAGAGGGAGGGGAGACCCAGTACTTC.

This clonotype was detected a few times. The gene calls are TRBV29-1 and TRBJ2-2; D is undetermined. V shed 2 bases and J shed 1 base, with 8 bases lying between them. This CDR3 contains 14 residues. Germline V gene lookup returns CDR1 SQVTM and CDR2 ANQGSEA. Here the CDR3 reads CSVEPPENTGELFF. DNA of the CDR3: TGCAGCGTTGAACCCCCAGAGAACACCGGGGAGCTGTTTTTT.

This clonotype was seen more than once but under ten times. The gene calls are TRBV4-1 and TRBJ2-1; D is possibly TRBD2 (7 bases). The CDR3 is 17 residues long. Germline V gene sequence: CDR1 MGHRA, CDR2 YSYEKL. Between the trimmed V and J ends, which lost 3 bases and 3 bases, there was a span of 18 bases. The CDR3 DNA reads TGCGCCAGCAGCCATGTCCTCCGGGGGGCCGACTACAATGAGCAGTTCTTC. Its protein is CASSHVLRGADYNEQFF.

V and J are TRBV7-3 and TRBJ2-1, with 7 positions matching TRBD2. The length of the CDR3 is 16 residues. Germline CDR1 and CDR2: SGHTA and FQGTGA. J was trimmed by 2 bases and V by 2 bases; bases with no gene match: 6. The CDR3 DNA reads TGTGCCAGCAGCTTATTTGGGCTAGCGGCCTACAATGAGCAGTTCTTC. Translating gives CASSLFGLAAYNEQFF.

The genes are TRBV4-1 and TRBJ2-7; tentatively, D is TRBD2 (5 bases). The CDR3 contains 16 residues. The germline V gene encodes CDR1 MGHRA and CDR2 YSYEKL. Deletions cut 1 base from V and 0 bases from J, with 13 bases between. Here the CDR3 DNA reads TGCGCCAGCAGCCAAGTCTCCGGGGAACCCTCCTACGAGCAGTACTTC. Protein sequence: CASSQVSGEPSYEQYF.

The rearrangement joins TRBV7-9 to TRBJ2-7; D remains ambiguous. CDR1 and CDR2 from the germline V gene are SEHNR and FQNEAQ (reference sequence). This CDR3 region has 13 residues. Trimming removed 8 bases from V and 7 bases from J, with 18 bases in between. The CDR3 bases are TGTGCCAGCGGACCCGGCGGCCAAGGGGAGCAGTACTTC. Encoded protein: CASGPGGQGEQYF.